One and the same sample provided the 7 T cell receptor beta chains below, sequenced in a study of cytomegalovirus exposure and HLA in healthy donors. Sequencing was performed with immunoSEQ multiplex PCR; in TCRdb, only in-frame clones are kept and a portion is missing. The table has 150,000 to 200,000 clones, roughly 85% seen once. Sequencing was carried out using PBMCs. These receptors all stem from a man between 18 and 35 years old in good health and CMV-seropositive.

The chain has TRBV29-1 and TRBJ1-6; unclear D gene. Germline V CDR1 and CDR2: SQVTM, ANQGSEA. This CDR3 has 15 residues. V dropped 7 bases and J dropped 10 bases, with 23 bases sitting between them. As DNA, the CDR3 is TGCAGCGCCTTAGTAGGAACAGAAGTATGGTCACCCCTCCACTTT. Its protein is CSALVGTEVWSPLHF.

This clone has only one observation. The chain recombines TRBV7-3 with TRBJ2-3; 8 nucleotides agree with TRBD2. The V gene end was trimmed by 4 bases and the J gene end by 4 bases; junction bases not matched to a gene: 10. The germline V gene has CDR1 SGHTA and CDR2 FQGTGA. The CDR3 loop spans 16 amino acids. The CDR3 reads CASSSATGLVPDTQYF. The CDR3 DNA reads TGTGCCAGCAGCTCCGCTACGGGACTAGTTCCAGATACGCAGTATTTT.

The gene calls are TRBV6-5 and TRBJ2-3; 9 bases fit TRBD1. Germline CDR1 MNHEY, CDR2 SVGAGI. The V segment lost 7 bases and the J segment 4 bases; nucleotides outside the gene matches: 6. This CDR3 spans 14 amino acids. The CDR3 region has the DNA TGTGCCAGCAAGAACAGGGGGCTTTCAGATACGCAGTATTTT. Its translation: CASKNRGLSDTQYF.

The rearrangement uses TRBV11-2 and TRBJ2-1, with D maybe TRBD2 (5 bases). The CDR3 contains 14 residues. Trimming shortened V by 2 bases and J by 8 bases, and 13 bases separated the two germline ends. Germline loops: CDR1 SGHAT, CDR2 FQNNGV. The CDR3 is CASSLRSVSDEQFF. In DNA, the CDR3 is TGTGCCAGCAGCTTACGGTCAGTTAGCGATGAGCAGTTCTTC. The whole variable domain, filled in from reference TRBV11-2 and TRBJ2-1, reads EAGVAQSPRYKIIEKRQSVAFWCNPISGHATLYWYQQILGQGPKLLIQFQNNGVVDDSQLPKDRFSAERLKGVDSTLKIQPAKLEDSAVYLCASSLRSVSDEQFFGPGTRLTVL.

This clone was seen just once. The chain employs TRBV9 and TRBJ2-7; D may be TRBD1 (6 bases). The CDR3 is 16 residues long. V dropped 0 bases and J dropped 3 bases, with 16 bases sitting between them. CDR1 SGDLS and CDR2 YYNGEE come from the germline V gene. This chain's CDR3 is CASSVVLGAAVYEQYF. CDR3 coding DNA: TGTGCCAGCAGCGTAGTTCTGGGGGCGGCGGTCTACGAGCAGTACTTC.

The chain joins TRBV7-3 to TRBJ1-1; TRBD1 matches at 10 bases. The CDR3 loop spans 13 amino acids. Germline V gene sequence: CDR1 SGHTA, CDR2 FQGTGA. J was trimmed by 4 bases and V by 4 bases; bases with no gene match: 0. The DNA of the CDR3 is TGTGCCAGCAGCTGGACAGGGGGCACTGAAGCTTTCTTT. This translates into CASSWTGGTEAFF.

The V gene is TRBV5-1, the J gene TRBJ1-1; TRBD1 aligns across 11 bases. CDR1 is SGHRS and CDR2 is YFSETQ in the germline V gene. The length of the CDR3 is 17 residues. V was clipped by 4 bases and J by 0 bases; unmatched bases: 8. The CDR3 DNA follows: TGCGCCAGCAGCACACTAGGACAGGGGGCCTTGAACACTGAAGCTTTCTTT. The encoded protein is CASSTLGQGALNTEAFF.